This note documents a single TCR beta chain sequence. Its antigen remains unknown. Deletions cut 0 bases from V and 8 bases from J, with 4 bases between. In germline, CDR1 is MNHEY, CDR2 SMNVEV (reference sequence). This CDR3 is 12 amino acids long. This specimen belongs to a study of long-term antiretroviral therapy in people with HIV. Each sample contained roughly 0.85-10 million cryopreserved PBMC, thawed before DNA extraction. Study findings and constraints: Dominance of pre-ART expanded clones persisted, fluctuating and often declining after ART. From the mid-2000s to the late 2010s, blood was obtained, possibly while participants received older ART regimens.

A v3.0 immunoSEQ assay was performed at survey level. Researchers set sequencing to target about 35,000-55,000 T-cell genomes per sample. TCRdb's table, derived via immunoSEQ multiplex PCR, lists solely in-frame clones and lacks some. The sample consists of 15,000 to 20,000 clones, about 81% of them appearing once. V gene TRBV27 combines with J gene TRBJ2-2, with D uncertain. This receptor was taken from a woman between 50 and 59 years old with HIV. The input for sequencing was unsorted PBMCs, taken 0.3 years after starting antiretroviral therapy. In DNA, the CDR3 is TGTGCCAGCAGTTTATCCCCGGGGGAGCTGTTTTTT. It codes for CASSLSPGELFF.